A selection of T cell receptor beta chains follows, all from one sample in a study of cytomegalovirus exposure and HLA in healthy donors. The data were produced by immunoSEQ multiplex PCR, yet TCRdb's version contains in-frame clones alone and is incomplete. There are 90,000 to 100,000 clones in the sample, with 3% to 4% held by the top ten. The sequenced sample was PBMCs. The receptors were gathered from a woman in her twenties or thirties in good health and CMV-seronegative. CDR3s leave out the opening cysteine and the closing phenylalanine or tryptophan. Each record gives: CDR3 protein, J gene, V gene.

cdr3_aa: ASRNRTSPRLRGTEAF; j_call: TRBJ1-1; v_call: TRBV6-4
cdr3_aa: ASSPGGESQETQY; j_call: TRBJ2-5; v_call: TRBV7-3
cdr3_aa: ASSLDRRVSGANVLT; j_call: TRBJ2-6; v_call: TRBV7-3
cdr3_aa: ASSQDLRVANYGYT; j_call: TRBJ1-2; v_call: TRBV4-1
cdr3_aa: ASSLSLQTVDSPLH; j_call: TRBJ1-6; v_call: TRBV18
cdr3_aa: ASSRQGAERMNTEAF; j_call: TRBJ1-1; v_call: TRBV28
cdr3_aa: ASSETRDRVHGYT; j_call: TRBJ1-2; v_call: TRBV9
cdr3_aa: ASSGTGGSGANVLT; j_call: TRBJ2-6; v_call: TRBV7-9
cdr3_aa: ASSVLGAGTEAF; j_call: TRBJ1-1; v_call: TRBV6-1
cdr3_aa: ASSPLGRALEQY; j_call: TRBJ2-7; v_call: TRBV7-6
cdr3_aa: ASSLSPAGSVHEQY; j_call: TRBJ2-7; v_call: TRBV27
cdr3_aa: ASSERTGGYGYT; j_call: TRBJ1-2; v_call: TRBV5-8
cdr3_aa: ASSPPWEGGYSNQPQH; j_call: TRBJ1-5; v_call: TRBV28
cdr3_aa: ASSFTTGTGELF; j_call: TRBJ2-2; v_call: TRBV11-2
cdr3_aa: ASSYQNTIY; j_call: TRBJ1-3; v_call: TRBV6-5
cdr3_aa: ASSSGRQGTDTQY; j_call: TRBJ2-3; v_call: TRBV5-8
cdr3_aa: ASSFSPTGINEQF; j_call: TRBJ2-1; v_call: TRBV27
cdr3_aa: ASRKGLARGEQY; j_call: TRBJ2-7; v_call: TRBV2
cdr3_aa: ASSDSGTGKETQY; j_call: TRBJ2-5; v_call: TRBV6-1
cdr3_aa: ASSPLAGETYEQY; j_call: -; v_call: TRBV19
cdr3_aa: ASSQREEADTQY; j_call: TRBJ2-3; v_call: TRBV19
cdr3_aa: ASSLDEDRAEKLF; j_call: TRBJ1-4; v_call: TRBV5-1
cdr3_aa: ASSLEAGTEAF; j_call: TRBJ1-1; v_call: TRBV7-6
cdr3_aa: ASSLGTSGIETQY; j_call: TRBJ2-5; v_call: TRBV5-4
cdr3_aa: ASSEIRQGFYGYT; j_call: TRBJ1-2; v_call: TRBV6-1
cdr3_aa: ASSLCLTFSDGLNQPQH; j_call: TRBJ1-5; v_call: TRBV28
cdr3_aa: ASSERGTSGYEQY; j_call: -; v_call: TRBV6-1
cdr3_aa: ASSPRSGPGGETQY; j_call: TRBJ2-5; v_call: TRBV7-2
cdr3_aa: ASSEARDYYYT; j_call: TRBJ1-2; v_call: TRBV6-1
cdr3_aa: ASSLTAGGVRETQY; j_call: TRBJ2-5; v_call: TRBV5-1
cdr3_aa: ASSSFREGQY; j_call: TRBJ2-5; v_call: TRBV11-2
cdr3_aa: ASSVGTSGSGADTQY; j_call: TRBJ2-3; v_call: TRBV6-4
cdr3_aa: ASSGRRELSPLH; j_call: TRBJ1-6; v_call: TRBV2
cdr3_aa: ASSFLGTGLTDTQY; j_call: TRBJ2-3; v_call: TRBV27
cdr3_aa: ASSPSGSRYEQY; j_call: TRBJ2-7; v_call: TRBV27
cdr3_aa: AWTKDRGSRGYT; j_call: TRBJ1-2; v_call: TRBV30
cdr3_aa: ASSLRRASTDTQY; j_call: TRBJ2-3; v_call: TRBV11-2
cdr3_aa: SASRTAQNTEAF; j_call: TRBJ1-1; v_call: TRBV29-1
cdr3_aa: ASSVQVYEQY; j_call: TRBJ2-7; v_call: TRBV6-1
cdr3_aa: ASSQPLSGGDNEQF; j_call: TRBJ2-1; v_call: TRBV4-2
cdr3_aa: ASSLRQSYEQY; j_call: TRBJ2-7; v_call: TRBV5-6
cdr3_aa: ASSLTSGGDYEQY; j_call: TRBJ2-7; v_call: TRBV7-9
cdr3_aa: ASSLDLNEKLF; j_call: TRBJ1-4; v_call: TRBV7-9
cdr3_aa: ASSPMGRGVKLF; j_call: TRBJ1-4; v_call: TRBV4-1
cdr3_aa: ASSLETRGHPNYGYT; j_call: TRBJ1-2; v_call: TRBV11-2
cdr3_aa: ASSPGQGDSPLH; j_call: TRBJ1-6; v_call: TRBV6-6
cdr3_aa: ASSQDLATNEKLF; j_call: TRBJ1-4; v_call: TRBV4-2
cdr3_aa: ASSISAPGNTEAF; j_call: TRBJ1-1; v_call: TRBV18
cdr3_aa: ASSIDPVAGNQPQH; j_call: TRBJ1-5; v_call: TRBV19
cdr3_aa: ASSTPPGTSGRSYEQY; j_call: TRBJ2-7; v_call: TRBV5-5